Listed below are T cell receptor beta chains from one sample, sequenced in a study of T-cell memory formation after mild COVID-19. TCRdb recomputed calls from the 5' RACE reads with MiXCR, one row per CDR3 protein. The repertoire has hundreds of thousands of distinct CDR3 sequences, around 15% of them found once; the top ten carry approximately 3.5%. Sequences were obtained from PBMCs or a T cell subset sorted from them (not recorded which). The origin of the receptors is a man between 18 and 29 years old who had mild COVID-19 (a few samples of this study predate the infection). Cell type and time point are not known. CDR3s include the opening cysteine and the closing phenylalanine or tryptophan. A D gene is named only where the DNA matches it firmly. Size tells how often a clone was seen (once, few, many) or the class of an expanded clone, and some rows leave it out.

cdr3_nt: TGTGCCAGCAGCCAACAGGGGGCAGGTACTGAAGCTTTCTTT; cdr3_aa: CASSQQGAGTEAFF; clone_size: -; j_call: TRBJ1-1; v_call: TRBV3-1; d_call: TRBD1
cdr3_nt: TGTGCCAGCAGGGACACGAACATGAACACTGAAGCTTTCTTT; cdr3_aa: CASRDTNMNTEAFF; clone_size: -; j_call: TRBJ1-1; v_call: TRBV2; d_call: -
cdr3_nt: TGTGCCAGCAGTATTCAGGGGTTCGCTGAAGCTTTCTTT; cdr3_aa: CASSIQGFAEAFF; clone_size: -; j_call: TRBJ1-1; v_call: TRBV7-9; d_call: -
cdr3_nt: TGTGCCAGCAGTTACGGGGATAGGGCGGGGTATAATTCACCCCTCCACTTT; cdr3_aa: CASSYGDRAGYNSPLHF; clone_size: -; j_call: TRBJ1-6; v_call: TRBV6-5; d_call: -
cdr3_nt: TGCGCCAGCAGCGCCACCTCGGGGGGGGTAACCTACAATGAGCAGTTCTTC; cdr3_aa: CASSATSGGVTYNEQFF; clone_size: few; j_call: TRBJ2-1; v_call: TRBV5-1; d_call: TRBD2
cdr3_nt: TGCGCCAGCAGCGGGGACAGCCCTAGCACAGATACGCAGTATTTT; cdr3_aa: CASSGDSPSTDTQYF; clone_size: few; j_call: TRBJ2-3; v_call: TRBV5-1; d_call: TRBD1
cdr3_nt: TGCGCCAGCAGCCTACAGGACCACACCGGGGAGCTGTTTTTT; cdr3_aa: CASSLQDHTGELFF; clone_size: many; j_call: TRBJ2-2; v_call: TRBV5-1; d_call: -
cdr3_nt: TGTGCCAGCAGTCGGGGGTCAGACACCGGGGAGCTGTTTTTT; cdr3_aa: CASSRGSDTGELFF; clone_size: -; j_call: TRBJ2-2; v_call: TRBV12-3/TRBV12-4; d_call: -
cdr3_nt: TGCAGTGGGATTGGGATGTACACTGAAGCTTTCTTT; cdr3_aa: CSGIGMYTEAFF; clone_size: -; j_call: TRBJ1-1; v_call: TRBV20-1; d_call: -
cdr3_nt: TGTGCCAGCAGCCTCGGGGATGGTGTTTCACCCCTCCACTTT; cdr3_aa: CASSLGDGVSPLHF; clone_size: few; j_call: TRBJ1-6; v_call: TRBV7-3; d_call: -
cdr3_nt: TGTGCCACGACGGAGGCGGTCCAAGAGACCCAGTACTTC; cdr3_aa: CATTEAVQETQYF; clone_size: once; j_call: TRBJ2-5; v_call: TRBV2; d_call: -
cdr3_nt: TGTGCCAGCAGCTTAGAAAGGTCAGATACGCAGTATTTT; cdr3_aa: CASSLERSDTQYF; clone_size: few; j_call: TRBJ2-3; v_call: TRBV7-2; d_call: -
cdr3_nt: TGTGCCAGCAGCTTTCGAGGGACAGGGGAAAAAAAAGGCAATCAGCCCCAGCATTTT; cdr3_aa: CASSFRGTGEKKGNQPQHF; clone_size: few; j_call: TRBJ1-5; v_call: TRBV5-5; d_call: TRBD1
cdr3_nt: TGTGCCAGCAGCATAGAGGGGGATGCTACGCAGTATTTT; cdr3_aa: CASSIEGDATQYF; clone_size: few; j_call: TRBJ2-3; v_call: TRBV7-8; d_call: -
cdr3_nt: TGTGCCAGCAGTTTCGGGGCTTGGAGGGGCGGCTCTGGAAACACCATATATTTT; cdr3_aa: CASSFGAWRGGSGNTIYF; clone_size: -; j_call: TRBJ1-3; v_call: TRBV12-3/TRBV12-4; d_call: -
cdr3_nt: TGCAGTGCTAGCGGACTAGCGGGAGAAGAAGAGACCCAGTACTTC; cdr3_aa: CSASGLAGEEETQYF; clone_size: -; j_call: TRBJ2-5; v_call: TRBV20-1; d_call: TRBD2
cdr3_nt: TGTGCCAGCAGCTTCGGGACAGGGAAGGGTCAGCCCCAGCATTTT; cdr3_aa: CASSFGTGKGQPQHF; clone_size: -; j_call: TRBJ1-5; v_call: TRBV5-5; d_call: TRBD1
cdr3_nt: TGTGCCAGCAGCCTCAACATTTTCTCACCCCTCCACTTT; cdr3_aa: CASSLNIFSPLHF; clone_size: few; j_call: TRBJ1-6; v_call: TRBV7-3; d_call: -
cdr3_nt: TGTGCCTGGAGGATAGGAGAATCGGCGAACACTGAAGCTTTCTTT; cdr3_aa: CAWRIGESANTEAFF; clone_size: -; j_call: TRBJ1-1; v_call: TRBV30; d_call: -
cdr3_nt: TGTGCCAGCCGCGGACAGCTATCTGGAAACACCATATATTTT; cdr3_aa: CASRGQLSGNTIYF; clone_size: -; j_call: TRBJ1-3; v_call: TRBV11-2; d_call: -
cdr3_nt: TGTGCCAGCACCCAGACAGATAACTATGGCTACACCTTC; cdr3_aa: CASTQTDNYGYTF; clone_size: -; j_call: TRBJ1-2; v_call: TRBV6-2/TRBV6-3; d_call: -
cdr3_nt: TGCAGTGCTCCCCGGGGAGGCAATCAGCCCCAGCATTTT; cdr3_aa: CSAPRGGNQPQHF; clone_size: few; j_call: TRBJ1-5; v_call: TRBV20-1; d_call: -
cdr3_nt: TGCGCCAGCAGCCAAGCGAGGCTAGGATTGGACACCATATATTTT; cdr3_aa: CASSQARLGLDTIYF; clone_size: -; j_call: TRBJ1-3; v_call: TRBV4-1; d_call: -
cdr3_nt: TGTGCCAGCAGTCGGACTAGCCCAACCTACAATGAGCAGTTCTTC; cdr3_aa: CASSRTSPTYNEQFF; clone_size: -; j_call: TRBJ2-1; v_call: TRBV28; d_call: TRBD2
cdr3_nt: TGCGCCAGCAGCCGGGAGGCAGGGAGCGGGGCCAACGTCCTGACTTTC; cdr3_aa: CASSREAGSGANVLTF; clone_size: -; j_call: TRBJ2-6; v_call: TRBV5-1; d_call: TRBD2
cdr3_nt: TGTGCCAGCACCTCAGCCGGGACTTATGGCGATGAGCAGTTCTTC; cdr3_aa: CASTSAGTYGDEQFF; clone_size: -; j_call: TRBJ2-1; v_call: TRBV5-6; d_call: -